This TCR beta chain was recorded in a study of blood T cell repertoires in COVID-19. Across the whole study: From T cells, B-cell-depleted T cells, or PBMCs came the material, which was cDNA or gDNA.

The data were produced by immunoSEQ multiplex PCR, yet TCRdb's version contains in-frame clones alone and is incomplete. Of hundreds of thousands of clones listed, roughly four fifths are singletons. The CDR3 loop spans 13 amino acids. CDR1 is SGHAT and CDR2 is FQDESV in the germline V gene (reference sequence). Germline trimming cut 8 bases from V and 3 bases from J; bases unmatched to any gene: 4. The sequenced material came from peripheral blood. The V gene is TRBV11-1, the J gene TRBJ2-7, with 10 nucleotides matching TRBD1. The sequence was obtained from a woman aged 40 to 50 with active or convalescent COVID-19. Here the CDR3 DNA reads TGTGCCAGCGCCCGGGACAGGGGCTACGAGCAGTACTTC. Translated, it gives CASARDRGYEQYF.